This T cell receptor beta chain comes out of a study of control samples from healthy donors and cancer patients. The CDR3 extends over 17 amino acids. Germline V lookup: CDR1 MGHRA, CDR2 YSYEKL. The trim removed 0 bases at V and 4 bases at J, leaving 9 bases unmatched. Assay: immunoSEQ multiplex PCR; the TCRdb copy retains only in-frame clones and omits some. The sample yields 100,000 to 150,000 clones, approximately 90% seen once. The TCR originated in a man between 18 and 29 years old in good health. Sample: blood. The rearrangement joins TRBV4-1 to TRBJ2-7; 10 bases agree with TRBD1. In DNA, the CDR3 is TGCGCCAGCAGCCAAGAGCCGGGACAGGGGTTTTTTTACGAGCAGTACTTC. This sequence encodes CASSQEPGQGFFYEQYF.